This is a list of T cell receptor beta chains from one sample in a study of cytomegalovirus exposure and HLA in healthy donors. Measured with immunoSEQ multiplex PCR; TCRdb has only the in-frame clones, and not every one. The sample holds around 96,000 clones, around four fifths seen once. What was sequenced was PBMCs. The receptors stem from a man aged 30 to 39 in good health and CMV-seropositive. Each CDR3 is given with its conserved first and last residue. The D gene is left open where the match is weak.

v_call	j_call	d_call	cdr3_aa
TRBV27	TRBJ2-7	TRBD1	CASRDRLVNYEQYF
TRBV5-1	TRBJ2-2	TRBD1	CASKIQGANTGELFF
TRBV28	TRBJ2-1	TRBD2	CASSDKLGGTSGAQKYNEQFF
TRBV18	TRBJ1-5	.	CASSPGWQGNANQPQHF
TRBV6-5	TRBJ1-6	.	CASSYMGRVISPLHF
TRBV11-2	TRBJ2-2	.	CASSLEARSNTGELFF
TRBV9	.	.	CASSVGGYEQYF
TRBV27	TRBJ1-1	TRBD1	CASRSPQGAANTEAFF
TRBV6-5	TRBJ1-1	.	CASTLTENTEAFF
TRBV7-9	TRBJ1-1	.	CASSLVVGVNTEAFF
TRBV6-6	TRBJ1-2	TRBD1	CASSYHTGGDGYTF
TRBV7-8	TRBJ2-5	.	CASPPPGVQETQYF
TRBV4-1	TRBJ2-1	.	CASSQDLGGSYNEQFF
TRBV21-1	TRBJ2-7	.	CASSNRQGAPYEQYF
TRBV5-1	TRBJ2-2	TRBD2	CASSLRLAGDVGELFF
TRBV6-5	TRBJ1-1	.	CASSYSVSTDTEAFF
TRBV19	TRBJ1-2	TRBD1	CASSILGRGRGYTF